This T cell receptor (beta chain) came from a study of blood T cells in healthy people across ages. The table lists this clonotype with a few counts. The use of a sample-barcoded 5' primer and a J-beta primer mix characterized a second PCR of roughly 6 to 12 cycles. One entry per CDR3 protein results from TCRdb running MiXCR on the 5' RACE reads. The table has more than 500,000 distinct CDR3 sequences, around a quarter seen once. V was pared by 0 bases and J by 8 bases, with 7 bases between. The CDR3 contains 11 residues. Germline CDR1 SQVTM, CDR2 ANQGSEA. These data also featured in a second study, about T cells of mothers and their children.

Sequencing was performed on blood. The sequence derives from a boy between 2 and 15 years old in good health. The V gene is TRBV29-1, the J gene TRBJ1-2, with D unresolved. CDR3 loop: CSVEDVGGYTF. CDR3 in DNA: TGCAGCGTTGAAGATGTGGGGGGCTACACCTTC.